This T cell receptor beta chain stems from a study of blood T cell repertoires in COVID-19. On the study more broadly: Sources were T cells, B-cell-depleted T cells, or PBMCs; the material itself was cDNA or gDNA.

Authors' analysis steps: Reference gene primer amplification yielded estimated nucleated cell counts. Clones were read by immunoSEQ multiplex PCR, and TCRdb kept only the in-frame ones, dropping some. D and trimming were read from the DNA, whereas the V and J calls and clone size are those reported in that table. The sample lists about 140,000 clones; roughly 85% were seen once. The TCR comes from a man in his fifties or sixties with acute or convalescent COVID-19. Sequenced material: peripheral blood.

This CDR3 reads CASSLYRGYEQFF. The CDR3, as DNA: TGCGCCAGCAGCCTGTACAGGGGCTATGAGCAGTTCTTC. The chain links TRBV5-1 to TRBJ2-1; TRBD1 matches 7 bases. Germline CDR1 is SGHRS and CDR2 is YFSETQ. Losses at the gene ends were 4 bases for V and 8 bases for J; bases not matched to a gene: 6. CDR3 length: 13 amino acids.